This T cell receptor beta chain is drawn from a study of shared clonotypes between healthy human individuals. General observations from the study: Several donors showed sharing of about 4.6% of naive CD4 clonotypes.

Original processing notes: Junction-only sequences without quality scores came from ImmunoSEQ, so filtering differed. Generated by immunoSEQ multiplex PCR, the TCRdb table keeps only in-frame clones and is missing some. The V and J calls and clone size were taken over from that table, and D and trimming were inferred from the DNA. Of roughly 810,000 clones detected, 96% appear once; the ten largest clones hold under 0.3%. A note on this clone: Its antigen is unidentified.

Positive CCR7 selection of CD45RO-negative cells yielded the naive CD8 cells, and terminally differentiated effector memory CD45RA+ cells were excluded. Germline V CDR1 and CDR2: SGHRS, YFSETQ. The CDR3 covers 18 residues. After removal of 0 bases from V and 2 bases from J, the junction contained 7 bases not matched to a gene. The chain employs TRBV5-1 and TRBJ2-1; 11 positions match TRBD2. The TCR sequence derives from a man aged 25-45 years in good health. Input material: naive CD8+ T cells sorted from blood. CDR3 in DNA: TGCGCCAGCAGCTTGGAACTAGCGGGAGTCCTTCCCTACAATGAGCAGTTCTTC. Its protein product is CASSLELAGVLPYNEQFF.